The 9 T cell receptor beta chains in this list originate from one sample, sequenced in a study of cytomegalovirus exposure and HLA in healthy donors. The PCR had 60 Vbeta and 13 Jbeta primers. The table came from immunoSEQ multiplex PCR; TCRdb's copy has only in-frame clones and leaves some out. The top ten hold approximately 1% of the sample, which has tens of thousands of clones, about three quarters seen once. The sequenced sample was PBMCs. These TCRs come from a male donor in good health and CMV-seronegative.

The chain couples TRBV4-1 to TRBJ2-7; 9 bases line up with TRBD1. Germline V gene lookup returns CDR1 MGHRA and CDR2 YSYEKL. The junction had 4 bases not matched to a gene; V was cut back by 1 base and J by 3 bases. This CDR3 region has 15 residues. CDR3 protein: CASSQGPGQGYEQYF. Here the CDR3 DNA reads TGCGCCAGCAGCCAAGGGCCGGGACAGGGCTACGAGCAGTACTTC.

This clone occurred a few times. This CDR3 is CASREPGGNHEQYF. In DNA form, the CDR3 reads TGTGCCAGCCGGGAGCCGGGGGGTAACCACGAGCAGTACTTC. The chain carries TRBV6-5 and TRBJ2-7; TRBD2 matches 7 bases. The CDR3 runs to 14 residues. Germline assignment: CDR1 MNHEY and CDR2 SVGAGI. The junction had 12 bases not matched to a gene; V was cut back by 8 bases and J by 5 bases.

This rearrangement joins TRBV30 to TRBJ2-5; tentatively, D is TRBD2 (6 bases). The DNA end favors TRBJ2-7, so the J call may be wrong. CDR1 and CDR2 from the germline V gene are GTSNPN and SVGIG (reference sequence). CDR3 length: 15 residues. CDR3: CAWSQDPGGPYEQYF. The CDR3 DNA reads as TGTGCCTGGAGTCAGGACCCTGGAGGGCCCTACGAGCAGTACTTC.

This clone was observed a single time. The V call is TRBV29-1, the J call TRBJ2-3; 8 positions agree with TRBD2. Germline lookup yields CDR1 SQVTM and CDR2 ANQGSEA. The CDR3 totals 14 residues. Trimming cost V 5 bases and J 0 bases; bases outside gene matches: 4. CDR3 amino acids: CSVSSGGSTDTQYF. The CDR3 bases are TGCAGCGTTTCCTCGGGGGGGAGCACAGATACGCAGTATTTT.

The rearrangement links TRBV7-9 to TRBJ1-3; D possibly corresponds to TRBD1 (5 bases). This CDR3 has 15 amino acids. Trimming left V 0 bases short and J 1 base short, with 7 bases between. The germline V gene encodes CDR1 SEHNR and CDR2 FQNEAQ (reference sequence). CDR3 sequence reads: CASSLAGGSGNTIYF. The CDR3, as DNA: TGTGCCAGCAGCTTAGCTGGGGGGTCTGGAAACACCATATATTTT. Full variable domain (remainder filled in from reference TRBV7-9 and TRBJ1-3): DTGVSQNPRHKITKRGQNVTFRCDPISEHNRLYWYRQTLGQGPEFLTYFQNEAQLEKSRLLSDRFSAERPKGSFSTLEIQRTEQGDSAMYLCASSLAGGSGNTIYFGEGSWLTVV.

The chain links TRBV6-6 to TRBJ2-1; TRBD2 matches 8 bases. This CDR3 region has 16 residues. V lost 4 bases, J lost 8 bases, and 13 bases stayed unmatched. Germline values: CDR1 MNHNY, CDR2 SVGAGI (reference sequence). The CDR3 DNA reads TGTGCCAGCAGTTGGGGTTCCGGGGGGGCCCCCCATGAGCAGTTCTTC. Its translation is CASSWGSGGAPHEQFF.

The chain joins TRBV6-6 to TRBJ1-2; 9 bases fit TRBD1. The CDR3 sequence is 13 residues long. The germline V gene has CDR1 MNHNY and CDR2 SVGAGI (reference sequence). V shed 6 bases and J 4 bases; nucleotides not matched to a gene: 3. As DNA, the CDR3 is TGTGCCAGCAGGGGACAGGGACCCTATGGCTACACCTTC. Translation: CASRGQGPYGYTF.

This clone was seen only a few times. The chain recombines TRBV28 with TRBJ2-7; 13 bases align to TRBD2. Germline CDR1 is MDHEN and CDR2 is SYDVKM. The CDR3 runs to 13 residues. Germline trimming cut 10 bases from V and 3 bases from J; bases unmatched to any gene: 3. This chain's CDR3 is CAIGTSGIYEQYF. The CDR3 DNA reads TGTGCCATCGGGACTAGCGGGATCTACGAGCAGTACTTC.

This clone was observed a single time. The chain couples TRBV19 to TRBJ2-5, with TRBD1 identical over 11 bases. The V segment lost 3 bases and the J segment 4 bases; nucleotides outside the gene matches: 1. This CDR3 contains 14 residues. CDR1 and CDR2 (germline): LNHDA, SQIVND (reference sequence). The CDR3 reads CASSIGTGGETQYF. CDR3 sequence (DNA): TGTGCCAGTAGTATTGGGACAGGGGGAGAGACCCAGTACTTC.